The 24 T cell receptor beta chains given below trace back to one sample, sequenced in a study of Graves' ophthalmopathy and Graves' hyperthyroidism. From RNA, the CDR3 regions of TCR beta chains were amplified and sequenced. HTBI-primed RT-PCR formed the first round, and a multiplex PCR formed the second. TCRdb fed the multiplex PCR reads into MiXCR, producing one record per CDR3 protein. The data contain about 700,000 distinct CDR3 sequences, 40% of them singletons. The sequenced sample was peripheral blood. These TCRs come from an adult man with Graves' ophthalmopathy.

The J gene is TRBJ2-5, the V gene TRBV19, with 10 nucleotides matching TRBD1. CDR1 is LNHDA, CDR2 SQIVND, per germline (reference sequence). This CDR3 spans 17 amino acids. V trimming: 0 bases; J trimming: 4 bases; junction bases outside the gene matches: 8. The CDR3 loop reads CASSIETGGVRRETQYF. DNA for the CDR3: TGTGCCAGTAGTATAGAGACAGGGGGCGTACGGAGAGAGACCCAGTACTTC. Combining the CDR3 with reference TRBV19 and TRBJ2-5 gives the whole variable domain DGGITQSPKYLFRKEGQNVTLSCEQNLNHDAMYWYRQDPGQGLRLIYYSQIVNDFQKGDIAEGYSVSREKKESFPLTVTSAQKNPTAFYLCASSIETGGVRRETQYFGPGTRLLVL.

This clonotype was observed at least ten times. This chain joins TRBV2 and TRBJ1-6, with D possibly matching TRBD1 (5 bases). The length of the CDR3 is 16 residues. V was shortened by 4 bases and J by 7 bases, with 17 bases between the two germline ends. In germline, CDR1 is SNHLY, CDR2 FYNNEI. CDR3 in amino acids: CASSGQGTMGNSPLHF. Here the CDR3 DNA reads TGTGCCAGCAGTGGGCAGGGTACGATGGGCAATTCACCCCTCCACTTT.

The chain joins TRBV7-9 to TRBJ1-2, with D unresolved. Germline CDR1 SEHNR, CDR2 FQNEAQ (reference sequence). This CDR3 contains 14 residues. Trimming left V 6 bases short and J 6 bases short, with 17 bases between. The CDR3 bases are TGTGCCAGCAGTGACCTCCCCCGGGCGGATGGCTACACCTTC. Encoded protein: CASSDLPRADGYTF.

This sequence joins TRBV10-3 and TRBJ1-1; D remains ambiguous. CDR3 length: 14 amino acids. The germline CDR1 and CDR2 sequences are ENHRY and SYGVKD. The V gene lost 4 bases and the J gene lost 2 bases, with 11 bases spanning the gap. The CDR3, as DNA: TGTGCCATCAGTGCATCGACGCAAAACACTGAAGCTTTCTTT. Residues: CAISASTQNTEAFF.

This clonotype was counted a few times. CDR3: CASSPAHPYEQYF. The CDR3 nucleotides are TGTGCCAGCAGCCCGGCCCACCCCTACGAGCAGTACTTC. The J gene is TRBJ2-7, the V gene TRBV7-2; D call uncertain. The length of the CDR3 is 13 residues. Trimming shortened V by 5 bases and J by 2 bases, and 10 bases separated the two germline ends. CDR1 SGHTA and CDR2 FQGNSA come from the germline V gene.

The CDR3 nucleotides read TGCGCCAGCAGCCACGGGACAGGGGAAGGCCAGCCCCAGCATTTT. The encoded protein is CASSHGTGEGQPQHF. This chain connects TRBV4-1 to TRBJ1-5; 10 bases fit TRBD1. The germline gives CDR1 MGHRA, CDR2 YSYEKL. The trim removed 3 bases at V and 7 bases at J, leaving 6 bases unmatched. The CDR3 extends over 15 amino acids.

This chain connects TRBV7-9 to TRBJ1-6, with TRBD1 identical over 7 bases. Per germline, CDR1 SEHNR and CDR2 FQNEAQ (reference sequence). Trimming took 7 bases from V and 7 from J; bases not matched to a gene: 7. This CDR3 is 14 amino acids long. The CDR3 protein is CASTKGTANSPLHF. The CDR3 DNA reads as TGTGCCAGCACCAAGGGGACAGCGAATTCACCCCTCCACTTT.

The sample holds many counts of this clonotype. The chain is built from TRBV29-1 and TRBJ2-7, with 12 nucleotides matching TRBD1. CDR1 is SQVTM, CDR2 ANQGSEA, per germline. The ends lost 7 bases at V and 5 bases at J; junction bases unmatched: 3. The CDR3 totals 12 residues. This chain's CDR3 is CSAGTGGDEQYF. CDR3 nucleotides: TGCAGCGCCGGGACAGGGGGCGACGAGCAGTACTTC.

The V and J genes are TRBV25-1 and TRBJ1-5; no clear D. The V gene lost 4 bases and the J gene lost 10 bases, with 17 bases spanning the gap. Germline CDR1 reads MGHDK; CDR2 reads SYGVNS. The CDR3 is 14 amino acids. The DNA of the CDR3 is TGTGCCAGCAGTGCCCTGGACGGCGAGGGTCCCCAGCATTTT. It codes for CASSALDGEGPQHF.

This clonotype was picked up many times. This chain links TRBV2 with TRBJ2-5; 7 bases align to TRBD1. The germline CDR1 and CDR2 sequences are SNHLY and FYNNEI. The CDR3 has 14 residues. Trimming at V came to 2 bases and at J to 1 base, leaving 1 base not matched to a gene. Written as DNA, the CDR3 is TGTGCCAGCAGTGAATGGGACAGCCAAGAGACCCAGTACTTC. It codes for CASSEWDSQETQYF.

The chain is built from TRBV2 and TRBJ2-5; 14 positions match TRBD2. V dropped 11 bases and J dropped 1; count of bases not matched to a gene: 12. The CDR3 totals 17 residues. In germline, CDR1 is SNHLY, CDR2 FYNNEI. CDR3 nucleotides: TGTGCCTCCCAACGGACTAGCGGGGGGTTGAGCCAAGAGACCCAGTACTTC. Its translation is CASQRTSGGLSQETQYF.

A remark on this clonotype: Sequence at one end of the junction differs from germline and may be a read error. The chain couples TRBV20-1 to TRBJ2-2, with 8 bases fitting TRBD2. CDR3 length equals 14 residues. Germline CDR1 reads DFQATT; CDR2 reads SNEGSKA (reference sequence). The CDR3 protein is CSATRGGYTGELFF. CDR3 nucleotide sequence: TGCAGTGCTACCCGGGGGGGGTACACCGGAGAGCTGTTTTTT.

A note on this clonotype: A clone one base away is much larger, so this may be a read error. Here the CDR3 omits its conserved ending phenylalanine or tryptophan, so a read error is the likely source. The chain joins TRBV25-1 to TRBJ2-2; D gene uncertain. CDR1 and CDR2 (germline): MGHDK, SYGVNS. The CDR3 spans 12 residues. The CDR3 nucleotides read TGTGCCAGCAGCTACCAGTCCGGTGAGCTGTTTTCT. Translation gives CASSYQSGELFS.

This clonotype occurred a few times. V usage is TRBV7-2 and J usage is TRBJ2-7; 10 bases map to TRBD2. Germline-derived CDR1 and CDR2 are SGHTA and FQGNSA. V lost 5 bases and J lost 2; bases outside the gene matches: 3. The CDR3 sequence is 14 residues long. Here the CDR3 reads CASSVGLAAYEQYF. The CDR3 DNA reads as TGTGCCAGCAGCGTCGGACTAGCGGCCTACGAGCAGTACTTC.

The table lists this clonotype with a few counts. The chain joins TRBV2 to TRBJ1-2; 9 bases agree with TRBD1. Trimming took 8 bases from V and 0 from J; bases not matched to a gene: 13. CDR3 length: 17 amino acids. The V gene's germline CDR1 is SNHLY and CDR2 FYNNEI. The CDR3 nucleotides read TGTGCCAGCGCCCGCGGGACAGGGAGGACCACTAACTATGGCTACACCTTC. The encoded protein is CASARGTGRTTNYGYTF.

Comment on this clonotype: This clone may be a read error of a much larger clone one base away. The chain joins TRBV2 to TRBJ2-7; D unresolved. In germline, CDR1 is SNHLY, CDR2 FYNNEI. The CDR3 consists of 17 residues. Trimming pared 3 bases from V and 4 bases from J, leaving 22 bases between. The CDR3 spells CASSDRTAAFLPYEQYF. The CDR3 nucleotides are TGTGCCAGCAGTGACAGGACGGCGGCATTTTTACCTTACGAGCAGTACTTC.

There are a few counts of this clonotype. An end of the junction does not agree with germline; a read error may underlie this. The rearrangement links TRBV10-2 to TRBJ1-1; D might be TRBD1 (5 bases). Germline CDR1 and CDR2: WSHSY and SAAADI. The CDR3 totals 11 residues. The CDR3 reads CASGTATEAFF. The CDR3 bases are TGTGCCAGCGGGACTGCCACTGAAGCTTTCTTT.

The genes are TRBV2 and TRBJ2-5; no reliable D call. CDR3 length: 13 amino acids. Between the trimmed V and J ends, which lost 4 bases and 4 bases, there was a span of 10 bases. Germline V gene data show CDR1 as SNHLY and CDR2 as FYNNEI. The CDR3 is CASSARWAETQYF. CDR3 nucleotides: TGTGCCAGCAGTGCTAGATGGGCAGAGACCCAGTACTTC.

V gene TRBV11-1 combines with J gene TRBJ1-1; perhaps TRBD1 as D (6 bases). Trimming removed 6 bases from V and 0 bases from J, with 11 bases in between. The CDR3 loop spans 14 amino acids. Germline V gene data show CDR1 as SGHAT and CDR2 as FQDESV (reference sequence). CDR3 sequence reads: CASRRGSLNTEAFF. CDR3 in DNA: TGTGCCAGCAGGAGGGGGAGTTTGAACACTGAAGCTTTCTTT.

In the case of this clonotype: A much larger clone lies one base from this, so it may be a read error. It is likely a read error, because the conserved phenylalanine at the end of the CDR3 is missing. The rearrangement joins TRBV2 to TRBJ1-2, with 10 bases that match TRBD1. This CDR3 has 14 residues. Trimming cost V 7 bases and J 4 bases; bases outside gene matches: 6. The V gene's germline CDR1 is SNHLY and CDR2 FYNNEI. CDR3 loop: CASKGTGVFYGYTS. The CDR3 DNA follows: TGTGCCAGCAAAGGGACAGGGGTATTCTATGGCTACACCTCC.

This clonotype was detected ten times or more. The rearrangement joins TRBV19 to TRBJ1-1; TRBD1 is a possible D gene (5 bases). V was trimmed by 3 bases and J by 5 bases, leaving 16 bases between them. Looked up from germline, CDR1 is LNHDA and CDR2 is SQIVND (reference sequence). The length of the CDR3 is 15 residues. CDR3 in amino acids: CASSIRGDGRTEAFF. CDR3 nucleotide sequence: TGTGCCAGTAGTATTCGAGGGGACGGGCGGACTGAAGCTTTCTTT.

CDR3 sequence (DNA): TGTGCCAGCAGCTTAGGGGCGGTGGGGTACGAGCAGTACTTC. Translation: CASSLGAVGYEQYF. The chain combines TRBV7-9 with TRBJ2-7; D unresolved. V lost 1 base and J lost 4, with 11 bases in between. From germline, CDR1 is SEHNR and CDR2 FQNEAQ (reference sequence). The CDR3 consists of 14 residues.

This clonotype appeared a few times. J is TRBJ1-1 and V is TRBV29-1; D might be TRBD1 (5 bases). There are 11 residues in the CDR3. Trimming left V 4 bases short and J 8 bases short, with 11 bases between. Germline assignment: CDR1 SQVTM and CDR2 ANQGSEA. This CDR3 is CSVGGGGEAFF. CDR3 sequence (DNA): TGCAGCGTTGGCGGGGGAGGGGAAGCTTTCTTT.

This clonotype came up once. Here the CDR3 reads CAISRGNEKLFF. The CDR3 DNA is TGTGCCATCTCCAGGGGTAATGAAAAACTGTTTTTT. The chain combines TRBV10-3 with TRBJ1-4, with a tentative D call TRBD1 (6 bases). Trimming took off 8 bases at V and 4 bases at J, with 8 bases between the two ends. Germline values: CDR1 ENHRY, CDR2 SYGVKD. This CDR3 spans 12 amino acids.